This is a list of T cell receptor beta chains from one sample in a study of blood T cells in healthy people across ages. Each CDR3 protein gets one entry after TCRdb re-called the 5' RACE reads with MiXCR. The sample records roughly 2 million distinct CDR3 sequences, roughly 49% being singletons. Sequenced input: blood. These receptors all stem from a woman in her 40s in good health. The CDR3 runs from the conserved cysteine through the conserved F or W. A D gene is named only where the DNA matches it firmly. Some rows have no size entry. The others give once, few or many, or a class for an expanded clone.

>16|NA|NA|TRBV21-1|TRBJ1-2
TGTGCCAGCAGCAAATCCGAACCCCACGACAACTATGGCTACACCTTC
CASSKSEPHDNYGYTF
>14|NA|NA|TRBV6-2/TRBV6-3|TRBJ2-5
TGTGCCAGCAGAAAAACCAGGTCCCAAGAGACCCAGTACTTC
CASRKTRSQETQYF
>14|NA|NA|TRBV12-3/TRBV12-4|TRBJ1-3
TGTGCCAGCAGTTTTGGAGGTTCTGGAAACACCATATATTTT
CASSFGGSGNTIYF
>14|few|NA|TRBV27|TRBJ2-7
TGTGCCAGCAGTCCGTACATGGGGCACTACGAGCAGTACTTC
CASSPYMGHYEQYF
>16|many|TRBD1|TRBV5-6|TRBJ1-6
TGTGCCAGCAGCTTGCGAGGACAGGGGGTAAGATCACCCCTCCACTTT
CASSLRGQGVRSPLHF
>14|NA|NA|TRBV18|TRBJ2-5
TGTGCCAGCTCACCTTCAAGGACCGGGGAGACCCAGTACTTC
CASSPSRTGETQYF
>16|few|NA|TRBV28|TRBJ2-3
TGTGCCAGCAGTTCCCGTAGCGGAGGCCGCACAGATACGCAGTATTTT
CASSSRSGGRTDTQYF
>10|NA|NA|TRBV6-8|TRBJ2-5
TGTGCCAGCACATCCACGACCCAGTACTTC
CASTSTTQYF
>12|NA|NA|TRBV12-3/TRBV12-4|TRBJ2-1
TGTGCCAGCAGTGACACATACAATGAGCAGTTCTTC
CASSDTYNEQFF
>14|NA|TRBD1|TRBV6-6|TRBJ1-4
TGTGCCAGCAGTGTTACAGGGGGTCGGGAAAAACTGTTTTTT
CASSVTGGREKLFF
>17|NA|NA|TRBV5-1|TRBJ2-3
TGCGCCAGCAGCCCCTTCTCCGGGATACTTTTCACAGATACGCAGTATTTT
CASSPFSGILFTDTQYF
>12|NA|NA|TRBV7-2|TRBJ1-5
TGTGCCAGCAGCACTCTCGGGCAGCCCCAGCATTTT
CASSTLGQPQHF
>16|NA|TRBD2|TRBV28|TRBJ2-1
TGTGCCAGCAGTTCACTAGCGGGGGGACATAACAATGAGCAGTTCTTC
CASSSLAGGHNNEQFF
>14|once|NA|TRBV5-1|TRBJ2-1
TGCGCCAGCAGCGTGGAGAGGCCCGGCGATGAGCAGTTCTTC
CASSVERPGDEQFF
>16|NA|TRBD1|TRBV3-1|TRBJ2-3
TGTGCCAGCAGCCAAGAACAGGGGTGGGTTACAGATACGCAGTATTTT
CASSQEQGWVTDTQYF
>14|NA|TRBD2|TRBV4-1|TRBJ2-1
TGCGCCAGCAGCCAAGGCGGGGGGGCATTTGAGCAGTTCTTC
CASSQGGGAFEQFF
>15|few|TRBD2|TRBV5-1|TRBJ2-7
TGCGCCAGCAGCCTAACTAGCGGCCGTCCCTACGAGCAGTACTTC
CASSLTSGRPYEQYF
>17|NA|NA|TRBV10-3|TRBJ1-2
TGTGCCTACGGGGGTCCGGGACCTCTATCCGGTAACTATGGCTACACCTTC
CAYGGPGPLSGNYGYTF
>15|NA|NA|TRBV6-2/TRBV6-3|TRBJ2-5
TGTGCCAGCAGTCCAAGACAGACTCGTCAAGAGACCCAGTACTTC
CASSPRQTRQETQYF
>11|NA|NA|TRBV28|TRBJ1-2
TGTGCCAGCAATCCTGGCTATGGCTACACCTTC
CASNPGYGYTF
>16|medium-sized|TRBD1|TRBV5-6|TRBJ1-5
TGTGCCAGCAGCTTGAGGGGACAGGGGGTTCGGCAGCCCCAGCATTTT
CASSLRGQGVRQPQHF
>14|NA|TRBD2|TRBV20-1|TRBJ2-3
TGCAGTGCTTCATTAGCGGGGGGGAGAGATACGCAGTATTTT
CSASLAGGRDTQYF
>12|few|TRBD2|TRBV13|TRBJ2-5
TGTGCCAGTACTAGCGGGCGCGAGACCCAGTACTTC
CASTSGRETQYF
>15|NA|NA|TRBV16|TRBJ2-1
TGTGCCAGCACCCCACGCCAACAGAGACACAATGAGCAGTTCTTC
CASTPRQQRHNEQFF
>21|few|TRBD2|TRBV4-1|TRBJ2-4
TGCGCCAGCAGCCAAGAGGGCCCCAGGACTAGCGGGGTATTAGCCAAAAACATTCAGTACTTC
CASSQEGPRTSGVLAKNIQYF